This T cell receptor (beta chain) was obtained from a study of blood T cells in healthy people across ages (dated by TCRdb to the mid-2010s). About the investigation overall: In model experiments, template switching captured roughly one uniquely barcoded TCR beta cDNA molecule for every two T cells. To track age-related changes in TCR beta repertoire diversity, the study relied on deep sequencing normalized with unique cDNA molecular identifiers. The donors were divided into four age groups: young (average around 15 years), middle-aged (about 40), aged (approximately 62) and long-lived (roughly 88). To avoid experimental bias, donors of different ages were distributed randomly across sequencing lanes. For two donors (one aged 18 to 30 and one aged 80 or older), the study analyzed two additional independent replicas of 1 million unique cDNA reads from the same blood draw. What the study reported, not specific to this receptor: Estimates of total diversity based on one million sequenced T cells were considered lower bounds and underestimates. Observed TCR beta diversity per million T cells fell roughly linearly with age, and a significant reduction was already apparent by age around 40. Observed TCR beta diversity correlated strongly with the percentage of naive T cells measured by flow cytometry. Because profiling used bulk unsorted PBMCs, naive and antigen-experienced compartments could not be compared conclusively. Compared with the aged group, more naive CD4+ T cells, fewer expanded clones and increased TCR diversity were shown by the long-lived group, suggesting age selection. Donor CMV infection status was unknown, potentially confounding age-related changes in expanded clonotypes.

This clonotype occurred once. Its antigen remains undetermined. One base away lies a much larger clone, so this may be a sequencing read error. From a lookup of the germline V gene (reference sequence), CDR1 and CDR2 are DFQATT and SNEGSKA. From the cysteine through the phenylalanine, the CDR3 covers 15 amino acids. The sequence is cut down to CDR3 DNA, 45 bases in frame from base 1. Systemically healthy Caucasian individuals from Russia, around 38 in total and aged about 6 to 90 years, were included as donors. Ten milliliters of peripheral blood were drawn from each donor into EDTA-treated Vacutainer tubes. Ficoll-Paque density-gradient centrifugation was used to isolate PBMCs, with at least 7 million obtained per sample. Trizol reagent was used to extract total RNA from PBMCs, with at least 6 micrograms per sample. For every donor, an aliquot of PBMCs went through flow cytometry to measure the percentages of naive CD45RAhigh/CD27high T cells.

The method was 5' RACE. The instrument was an Illumina HiSeq 2500. A second PCR of 7 to 11 cycles was performed with a sample-barcoded 5' primer and a J-beta primer mix. A unique molecular identifier was introduced onto each TCR beta cDNA molecule by a template-switch 5' adaptor carrying 12 random nucleotides. Each sample yielded at least 3 million CDR3-containing paired-end reads. All of the RNA was converted into first-strand cDNA using the Mint cDNA synthesis kit, with a TRBC-specific oligonucleotide serving as the primer. After uracil-DNA glycosylase treatment, a first 18-cycle PCR used universal primers M1SS and BC2_uni_R on all cDNA. The original methods were these. For normalization, 1 million high-quality reads, each with a distinct molecular identifier, were randomly selected from each sample. Instead of being binned into consensus sequences, reads that shared molecular identifiers were thrown out. MiTCR, run with a Q25 quality threshold and the strictest error-elimination algorithm, handled CDR3 identification, clonotype clustering and error correction. A nonparametric unseen species model with Euler transformation was used to estimate lower-bound total TCR beta diversity. TCRdb reanalyzed the raw reads on its own, using fastp at Q25 for trimming and MiXCR for clone calling, and kept in-frame beta chains. All rows with the same CDR3 protein become a single entry with the most common DNA and genes. The authors' filters were not applied to this entry. The sample contains 650,000 to 800,000 distinct CDR3 sequences, approximately 44% of them found a single time. The top ten clones comprise approximately 19% of the sample.

The TCR sequence derives from a man between 60 and 75 years old in good health. Sequencing was done on a sample of blood. The chain is assembled from TRBV20-1 and TRBJ2-1; a weak D assignment points to TRBD2 (5 bases agree). CDR3 protein: CSAPGPPSSYIEQFF. The sequence in DNA is TGCAGTGCTCCGGGCCCTCCTAGCTCCTACATTGAGCAGTTCTTC.